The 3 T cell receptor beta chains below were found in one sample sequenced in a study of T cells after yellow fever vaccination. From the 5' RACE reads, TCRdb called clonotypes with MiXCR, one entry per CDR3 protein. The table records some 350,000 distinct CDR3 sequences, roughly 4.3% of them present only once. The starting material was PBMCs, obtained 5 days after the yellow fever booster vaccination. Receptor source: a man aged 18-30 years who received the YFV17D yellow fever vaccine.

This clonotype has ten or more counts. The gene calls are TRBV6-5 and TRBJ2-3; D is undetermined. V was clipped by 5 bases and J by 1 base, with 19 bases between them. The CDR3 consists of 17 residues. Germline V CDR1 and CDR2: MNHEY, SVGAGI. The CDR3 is CASSDTSRALGTDTQYF. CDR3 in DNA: TGTGCCAGCAGTGATACCTCCCGGGCCCTAGGCACAGATACGCAGTATTTT.

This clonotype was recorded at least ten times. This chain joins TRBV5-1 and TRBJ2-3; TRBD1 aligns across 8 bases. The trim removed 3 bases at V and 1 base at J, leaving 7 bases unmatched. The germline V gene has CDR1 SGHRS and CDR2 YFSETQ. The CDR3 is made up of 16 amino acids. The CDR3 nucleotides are TGCGCCAGCAGCTCGGAAACGGGACAGGGCACAGATACGCAGTATTTT. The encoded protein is CASSSETGQGTDTQYF. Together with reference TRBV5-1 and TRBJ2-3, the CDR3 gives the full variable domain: KAGVTQTPRYLIKTRGQQVTLSCSPISGHRSVSWYQQTPGQGLQFLFEYFSETQRNKGNFPGRFSGRQFSNSRSEMNVSTLELGDSALYLCASSSETGQGTDTQYFGPGTRLTVL.

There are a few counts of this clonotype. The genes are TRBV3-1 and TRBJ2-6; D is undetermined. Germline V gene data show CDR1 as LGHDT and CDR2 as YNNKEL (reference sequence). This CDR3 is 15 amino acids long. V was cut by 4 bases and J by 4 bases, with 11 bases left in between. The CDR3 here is CASSRDFSGANVLTF. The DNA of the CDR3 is TGTGCCAGCAGCCGCGACTTCTCGGGGGCCAACGTCCTGACTTTC.